Following are 14 T cell receptor beta chains from one sample sequenced in a study of T cells in Graves' hyperthyroidism and ophthalmopathy. Amplified TCR beta CDR3 regions derived from RNA transcripts. A set of HTBI primers served as the primers for a first-round RT-PCR of the TCR CDR3. TCRdb re-called the multiplex PCR reads through MiXCR, storing one row per CDR3 protein. The sample consists of approximately 300,000 distinct CDR3 sequences, about 17% of them appearing once. The sample consisted of blood. Receptors originate from a woman aged 60-75 years with Graves' ophthalmopathy.

The rearrangement joins TRBV4-2 to TRBJ1-1; D gene uncertain. V was shortened by 0 bases and J by 1 base, with 12 bases between the two germline ends. Germline assignment: CDR1 LGHNA and CDR2 YNFKEQ. The CDR3 spans 16 residues. For the CDR3, the DNA is TGTGCCAGCAGCCAAGATCGGCGTGACGGGAACACTGAAGCTTTCTTT. Encoded protein: CASSQDRRDGNTEAFF.

This chain connects TRBV7-2 to TRBJ2-5, with 7 bases identical to TRBD1. V dropped 1 base and J dropped 13; count of bases not matched to a gene: 6. The CDR3 contains 12 residues. The germline CDR1 and CDR2 sequences are SGHTA and FQGNSA. CDR3 amino acids: CASSLVGTVWYF. In DNA, the CDR3 is TGTGCCAGCAGCTTAGTCGGGACAGTATGGTACTTC.

V gene TRBV24-1 combines with J gene TRBJ2-3; 8 bases map to TRBD2. The V gene end was trimmed by 4 bases and the J gene end by 2 bases; junction bases not matched to a gene: 10. This CDR3 has 17 amino acids. The germline V gene has CDR1 KGHDR and CDR2 SFDVKD. Written as DNA, the CDR3 is TGTGCCACCAGTGAGTGGACTAGCTGGGGCGACACAGATACGCAGTATTTT. It encodes CATSEWTSWGDTDTQYF.

The chain couples TRBV27 to TRBJ2-5, with TRBD2 matching over 10 bases. The junction had 16 bases not matched to a gene; V was cut back by 1 base and J by 5 bases. Germline loops: CDR1 MNHEY, CDR2 SMNVEV (reference sequence). The length of the CDR3 is 19 residues. CDR3 DNA sequence: TGTGCCAGCAGTTTATTTGGCCTAGCGGGAGCGGTGGGTAGCGAGACCCAGTACTTC. Translating it yields CASSLFGLAGAVGSETQYF.

This clonotype was recorded many times. V usage is TRBV5-1 and J usage is TRBJ2-7; D uncertain. V dropped 4 bases and J dropped 1 base, with 9 bases sitting between them. Per germline, CDR1 SGHRS and CDR2 YFSETQ. The CDR3 is 13 residues long. CDR3 amino acids: CASSIDGSYEQYF. As DNA, the CDR3 is TGCGCCAGCAGCATTGACGGGTCCTACGAGCAGTACTTC.

There are many counts of this clonotype. The rearrangement uses TRBV9 and TRBJ2-1, with D maybe TRBD2 (6 bases). In germline, CDR1 is SGDLS, CDR2 YYNGEE. The CDR3 spans 13 residues. Trimming pared 5 bases from V and 9 bases from J, leaving 15 bases between. In nucleotides, the CDR3 is TGTGCCAGCAGTCCGGGCGGAGGGATTGAGCAGTTCTTC. Its translation: CASSPGGGIEQFF.

This clonotype came up a few times. The chain has TRBV9 and TRBJ1-3; no firm D call. V was shortened by 0 bases and J by 0 bases, with 13 bases between the two germline ends. The germline gives CDR1 SGDLS, CDR2 YYNGEE. The CDR3 sequence is 17 residues long. The CDR3 loop reads CASSVARSATSGNTIYF. The CDR3 DNA sequence: TGTGCCAGCAGCGTAGCTCGGTCGGCGACCTCTGGAAACACCATATATTTT.

This clonotype was picked up many times. CDR3 DNA: TGTGCCAGCAGCTTACGCTTATACAATGAGCAGTTCTTC. Its protein product is CASSLRLYNEQFF. The chain links TRBV11-1 to TRBJ2-1; D unresolved. Trimming left V 2 bases short and J 4 bases short, with 6 bases between. CDR1 SGHAT and CDR2 FQDESV come from the germline V gene (reference sequence). The CDR3 runs to 13 residues. Drawing the rest from reference TRBV11-1 and TRBJ2-1, the complete variable domain is EAEVAQSPRYKITEKSQAVAFWCDPISGHATLYWYRQILGQGPELLVQFQDESVVDDSQLPKDRFSAERLKGVDSTLKIQPAELGDSAMYLCASSLRLYNEQFFGPGTRLTVL.

This chain uses TRBV20-1 with TRBJ2-1; 7 nucleotides line up with TRBD1. The CDR3 is 14 residues long. Trimming took 4 bases from V and 2 from J; bases not matched to a gene: 5. Germline V lookup: CDR1 DFQATT, CDR2 SNEGSKA (reference sequence). CDR3 in amino acids: CSAKETGPYNEQFF. The CDR3 region has the DNA TGCAGTGCTAAGGAGACAGGGCCCTACAATGAGCAGTTCTTC.

In its sample, this clonotype was seen a few times. The chain carries TRBV12-3 or TRBV12-4 and TRBJ1-2; no clear D. Trimming removed 7 bases at V and 2 bases at J, with 8 bases between. The CDR3 sequence is 12 residues long. Here the CDR3 reads CASNRQNYGYTF. CDR3 bases: TGTGCCAGCAACCGACAAAACTATGGCTACACCTTC.

A word on this clonotype: A much bigger clone sits one base away, suggesting this may be a read error. The chain carries TRBV20-1 and TRBJ1-4; D uncertain. Germline values: CDR1 DFQATT, CDR2 SNEGSKA (reference sequence). The CDR3 totals 11 residues. DNA for the CDR3: TGCAGTGCTAGACTTAATGAAAAAGTGTTTTTT. Amino acids: CSARLNEKVFF.

The chain carries TRBV30 and TRBJ1-2; no reliable D call. V was trimmed by 5 bases and J by 7 bases, leaving 8 bases between them. There are 10 residues in the CDR3. The germline gives CDR1 GTSNPN, CDR2 SVGIG (reference sequence). The CDR3 sequence is CAWSDVGYTF. The CDR3 DNA reads TGTGCCTGGTCAGACGTTGGCTACACCTTC.

The chain carries TRBV20-1 and TRBJ2-7; TRBD1 matches at 9 bases. This CDR3 spans 15 amino acids. Germline loops: CDR1 DFQATT, CDR2 SNEGSKA (reference sequence). V trimming: 5 bases; J trimming: 4 bases; junction bases outside the gene matches: 12. The CDR3 nucleotides read TGCAGTGCTTGGGAGTCTGGGACAGGGAGTTACGAGCAGTACTTC. Translated, it gives CSAWESGTGSYEQYF.

In its sample, this clonotype was seen a few times. V usage is TRBV20-1 and J usage is TRBJ2-2; D is unresolved. The V gene lost 3 bases and the J gene lost 1 base, with 9 bases spanning the gap. The germline gives CDR1 DFQATT, CDR2 SNEGSKA (reference sequence). CDR3 length equals 14 residues. The CDR3 DNA is TGCAGTGCTAGGGGCAGGTGGAACACCGGGGAGCTGTTTTTT. Translating it yields CSARGRWNTGELFF.